This T cell receptor (beta chain) came from a study of neurological immune-mediated disorders. Overall study results and limits: No CDR3 amino acid sequences recurred among expanded clones across subjects, suggesting private repertoires in all groups. While HTLV-1-associated myelopathy showed the greatest TCR clonal expansion, multiple sclerosis showed the least, falling below healthy controls.

Synthesis of cDNA was accomplished via 5'RACE employing 10-nucleotide random UMIs. TCRdb reprocessed the 5' RACE reads with MiXCR, giving one entry per CDR3 protein. The data hold 60,000 to 90,000 distinct CDR3 sequences, with about a tenth observed a single time. V was trimmed by 3 bases and J by 2 bases, leaving 16 bases between them. This CDR3 is built from 16 residues. Germline CDR1 and CDR2: LNHNV and YYDKDF (reference sequence). Time point given: longitudinal time-point 1 (baseline). For the unsorted libraries, 2 million PBMCs stored at -80 C served as input. This clonotype was counted ten times or more. What it binds is unknown.

Sequences were obtained from PBMCs. This clonotype was obtained from a young man in good health. V is TRBV15 and J is TRBJ2-5; D unclear. Written as DNA, the CDR3 is TGTGCCACCAGCAGGTTTTATAAGGAGTTACAAGAGACCCAGTACTTC. Its translation: CATSRFYKELQETQYF.